This entry lists 16 T cell receptor beta chains sequenced from one sample in a study of chemoradiotherapy in HPV16-positive cancers. Measured with immunoSEQ multiplex PCR; TCRdb has only the in-frame clones, and not every one. This table has approximately 38,000 clones, 80% appearing once. The sample in question was blood, obtained from a patient who underwent chemoradiotherapy. The receptor source for this set is a human donor with HPV-associated anogenital cancer.

This chain uses TRBV9 with TRBJ1-2; no clear D. Germline lookup yields CDR1 SGDLS and CDR2 YYNGEE. V dropped 0 bases and J dropped 5 bases, with 17 bases sitting between them. The CDR3 contains 16 residues. CDR3 DNA sequence: TGTGCCAGCAGCGTAGATTTGGTGGACGGACTGTATGGCTACACCTTC. It yields the protein CASSVDLVDGLYGYTF.

CDR3 amino acids: CASSIAGTLGNQPQHF. The CDR3 nucleotides are TGTGCCAGTAGTATAGCGGGGACCCTAGGCAATCAGCCCCAGCATTTT. This chain uses TRBV19 with TRBJ1-5; a weak D match, TRBD1 (5 bases). The CDR3 is 16 residues long. V gave up 1 base and J gave up 2 bases, with 12 bases separating them. Germline lookup yields CDR1 LNHDA and CDR2 SQIVND (reference sequence).

The V gene is TRBV18, the J gene TRBJ2-3, with 8 positions matching TRBD1. The V gene end was trimmed by 3 bases and the J gene end by 2 bases; junction bases not matched to a gene: 1. From germline, CDR1 is KGHSH and CDR2 LQKENI. The CDR3 covers 14 residues. The CDR3 here is CASSPTGATDTQYF. The CDR3 coding sequence is TGTGCCAGCTCACCGACAGGGGCCACAGATACGCAGTATTTT.

The CDR3 region has the DNA TGTGCCAGCAGCTCTACCTCGACAGACTTCAATCAGCCCCAGCATTTT. Protein: CASSSTSTDFNQPQHF. J is TRBJ1-5 and V is TRBV7-9; maybe TRBD1 (5 bases). This CDR3 comprises 16 residues. The V and J ends lost 4 bases and 3 bases respectively, with 16 bases between them. The germline V gene has CDR1 SEHNR and CDR2 FQNEAQ (reference sequence). Complete variable domain (other parts from reference TRBV7-9 and TRBJ1-5): DTGVSQNPRHKITKRGQNVTFRCDPISEHNRLYWYRQTLGQGPEFLTYFQNEAQLEKSRLLSDRFSAERPKGSFSTLEIQRTEQGDSAMYLCASSSTSTDFNQPQHFGDGTRLSIL.

The CDR3 DNA sequence: TGCAGCGTAGCGGGACAGGGCTCCTACGAGCAGTACTTC. Protein sequence: CSVAGQGSYEQYF. V usage is TRBV29-1 and J usage is TRBJ2-7, with 9 nucleotides matching TRBD1. J lost 0 bases, V lost 6 bases, and 3 bases had no gene match. This CDR3 is 13 amino acids long. Germline-derived CDR1 and CDR2 are SQVTM and ANQGSEA.

This chain joins TRBV19 and TRBJ1-4; D ambiguous. The CDR3 loop spans 16 amino acids. Trimming removed 1 base from V and 1 base from J, with 10 bases in between. Looked up from germline, CDR1 is LNHDA and CDR2 is SQIVND (reference sequence). DNA of the CDR3: TGTGCCAGTAGTATAGGGACTGCGCTAACTAATGAAAAACTGTTTTTT. Its translation is CASSIGTALTNEKLFF.

The rearrangement uses TRBV2 and TRBJ2-1, with D unresolved. Germline V gives CDR1 SNHLY, CDR2 FYNNEI. Trimming took off 7 bases at V and 6 bases at J, with 16 bases between the two ends. The CDR3 has 14 amino acids. The DNA of the CDR3 is TGTGCCAGCATACCGGGTCCTATCCCCAATGAGCAGTTCTTC. Its translation: CASIPGPIPNEQFF.

V is TRBV2 and J is TRBJ1-4; D ambiguous. Germline values: CDR1 SNHLY, CDR2 FYNNEI. V was shortened by 8 bases and J by 4 bases, with 11 bases between the two germline ends. The CDR3 covers 13 residues. The chain's CDR3 is CASSAARNEKLFF. The CDR3, as DNA: TGTGCCAGCTCAGCGGCCCGTAATGAAAAACTGTTTTTT.

The chain carries TRBV18 and TRBJ2-1; D call uncertain. The CDR3 has 17 amino acids. Trimming took 0 bases from V and 2 from J, leaving 14 bases between them. Germline assignment: CDR1 KGHSH and CDR2 LQKENI. CDR3 DNA sequence: TGTGCCAGCTCACCACCGGAAGGGCTCACCGCCTACAATGAGCAGTTCTTC. Translated, it gives CASSPPEGLTAYNEQFF.

The rearrangement joins TRBV6-1 to TRBJ1-5, with unresolved D. V was pared by 9 bases and J by 0 bases, with 12 bases between. The V gene's germline CDR1 is MNHNS and CDR2 SASEGT. This CDR3 comprises 14 residues. The CDR3 DNA is TGTGCCAGTGACGAGGGTTATAGCAATCAGCCCCAGCATTTT. This codes for CASDEGYSNQPQHF.

The chain uses TRBV5-1 and TRBJ2-2, with D unclear. The CDR3 is 15 amino acids. V was shortened by 2 bases and J by 1 base, with 9 bases between the two germline ends. CDR1 is SGHRS, CDR2 YFSETQ, per germline. The DNA for the CDR3 is TGCGCCAGCAGCTTAAAAGATGGGAACACCGGGGAGCTGTTTTTT. It codes for CASSLKDGNTGELFF.

J is TRBJ1-2 and V is TRBV5-1; no reliable D call. Trimming removed 0 bases from V and 4 bases from J, with 7 bases in between. Germline CDR1 SGHRS, CDR2 YFSETQ. The CDR3 runs 13 residues. The CDR3 protein is CASSLDRGYGYTF. In DNA, the CDR3 is TGCGCCAGCAGCTTGGACCGAGGCTATGGCTACACCTTC.

This rearrangement joins TRBV2 to TRBJ1-2, with D maybe TRBD1 (6 bases). The germline CDR1 and CDR2 sequences are SNHLY and FYNNEI. This CDR3 contains 14 residues. Trimming pared 5 bases from V and 5 bases from J, leaving 15 bases between. CDR3 sequence: CASSLGQGGYGYTF. The DNA for the CDR3 is TGTGCCAGCAGTTTGGGACAAGGAGGTTATGGCTACACCTTC.

This clone has just one count. This chain links TRBV15 with TRBJ2-2; unclear D gene. V gave up 4 bases and J gave up 2 bases, with 8 bases separating them. The germline V gene encodes CDR1 LNHNV and CDR2 YYDKDF (reference sequence). The CDR3 totals 14 residues. CDR3 amino acids: CATSMSRNTGELFF. The DNA for the CDR3 is TGTGCCACCAGCATGTCCAGAAACACCGGGGAGCTGTTTTTT.

This clone appeared once. The rearrangement joins TRBV19 to TRBJ1-6, with 8 bases that match TRBD1. CDR1 and CDR2 (germline): LNHDA, SQIVND (reference sequence). The CDR3 is 15 residues long. Trimming took 5 bases from V and 7 from J; bases not matched to a gene: 7. CDR3 DNA: TGTGCCAGTAGTGCTCAGGACAGGGACAATTCACCCCTCCACTTT. This gives the protein CASSAQDRDNSPLHF.

The CDR3 DNA sequence: TGTGCCAGCAGTTTAAACGGGAACACTGAAGCTTTCTTT. Its protein product is CASSLNGNTEAFF. The chain couples TRBV7-2 to TRBJ1-1; D remains unclear. From germline, CDR1 is SGHTA and CDR2 FQGNSA. The V end lost 6 bases, the J end lost 1 base, and 9 bases lay between the germline ends. The CDR3 runs 13 residues.